This T cell receptor beta chain was observed in a study of tumor-infiltrating lymphocytes in primary liver carcinoma (dated by TCRdb to 2016 to 2017). Context from the whole study: Of the five patients, three men and two women aged 30 to 69 years, four had hepatocellular carcinoma and one had combined HCC and intrahepatic cholangiocarcinoma. The tumors of the five patients were staged as T1-T3 N0M0, with maximum diameters ranging from about 4.2 to 10 cm. Samples yielded roughly 3.5 to 8 million productive TCRbeta reads; read depth did not differ significantly between tissue types. Across five regions of each liver tumor, along with adjacent normal tissue and blood, the study brought together TCRbeta repertoire sequencing, expression microarrays and whole-exome sequencing. A total of 35 or so specimens from 5 patients went through TCRbeta repertoire sequencing, namely 25 tumor regions, 5 adjacent noncancerous liver tissues and 5 peripheral blood samples. To link TCRbeta repertoire diversity to the local molecular phenotype, the 25 or so tumor region samples were profiled with Agilent mRNA microarrays. Technical replicate repertoires showed high reproducibility, with mean shared-clone rates around 0.9 and correlation coefficients above 0.95.

The CDR3 goes from the cysteine to the phenylalanine over 13 residues. The CDR3 DNA has 39 bases and is translated from base 1. According to the germline V gene (reference sequence), CDR1 reads GTSNPN and CDR2 reads SVGIG. A remark on this clonotype: No cognate antigen has been identified for it. A read error may account for a junction end that differs from germline.

Starting from around 520 ng total RNA, TCRbeta-specific cDNA was produced by reverse transcription with a constant-region primer and ProtoScript II reverse transcriptase. TCRbeta libraries were built with three nested multiplex PCR rounds, a slightly modified ARM-PCR procedure. Each of the first two PCR rounds ran for about 10 cycles using multiplex TRBV1-TRBV30 forward primers together with a Cbeta reverse primer. A final 25-cycle PCR with Deep VentR polymerase added sample barcodes and Illumina adapters. Before sequencing, amplicons between 200 and 500 bp were purified from gel using a QIAquick gel extraction kit. The TCRbeta amplicons were sequenced with 250-bp paired-end reads on an Illumina HiSeq 2500. Per the authors' processing: Reads were quality-trimmed with Trimmomatic v0.33, and paired reads were merged with FLASH v1.2.11 to recover full CDR3 sequences. V, D and J germline segments were assigned to the rearranged TCRbeta sequences using MiGEC v1.2.1b. Clonotype statistics and Shannon-Wiener diversity indices were computed with VDJtools v1.0.0. To cut down on sampling bias, every analysis after diversity analysis relied on just the 250 most abundant clonotypes from each sample. The public reads were run again by TCRdb, first through fastp at Q25 and then through MiXCR, and only productive beta chains were kept. Each CDR3 protein gets just one entry, which takes the most common genes and DNA from the rows behind it. In this record, the V and J calls reflect TCRdb's handling and not the investigators' own analysis. This sample has about 110,000 distinct CDR3 sequences in its table, and roughly 85% of those were observed once. The ten most abundant clones make up approximately 20% of the sample.

The full study reports these points: The study included only a few patients, and the authors note findings should be validated in a larger study. The top 250 clones accounted for a significantly greater share of the repertoire in tumors than in blood (p = 0.039). Bulk unsorted samples precluded comparing CD4+ and CD8+ T cell repertoires. Only the TCR beta chain was sequenced, which likely underestimates true repertoire diversity because unpaired alpha chains were not captured. Only about 7.5-25% of top clones were present in all five regions of a tumor, suggesting spatial heterogeneity of tumor-infiltrating T cells. Consistent with antigen-driven expansion, pairs of tumor regions showed higher repertoire overlap (mean around 36%) than either tumor-adjacent pairs (approximately 17%) or tumor-blood pairs (roughly 14%).

Total RNA and DNA were co-extracted from roughly 18-30 mg of bulk tissue with the AllPrep DNA/RNA mini kit, without cell sorting. Between November 2015 and early 2016, roughly 5 patients in China with histopathologically diagnosed primary liver carcinoma had their tumors surgically resected. Chronic HBV infection was present in the patients, and the patients were treatment-naive at sampling. Five spatially separated regions were sampled from each tumor: the superior, inferior, left-lateral and right-lateral poles, plus the tumor centre. Histology showed that every tumor sample contained more than 80% viable tumor cells. Each fresh piece of tumor and adjacent tissue was cut in two, with one half stored in RNAlater at -80 degrees C and the other half sent for histology.

The chain joins TRBV30 to TRBJ1-5, with the D segment identity uncertain. Specimen: liver tumor tissue from sampling region 3. Sample cell subset or site, as interpreted from the label and publication: tumor region T3, left-lateral pole. The receptor comes from a man aged 40-50 years with primary liver carcinoma and hepatitis B virus infection. The DNA sequence is given as TGTGCCTGGGGTGTTGCCGGATATCAGCCCCAGCATTTT. It translates as CAWGVAGYQPQHF.